The next 8 T cell receptor beta chains were all read from a single sample in a study of shared clonotypes between healthy human individuals. Assay used: immunoSEQ multiplex PCR; TCRdb lists only in-frame clones, some missing. This sample yields approximately 2.4 million clones, of which 95% are seen a single time; 0.1% to 0.15% belongs to the top ten. Sequencing was carried out using naive CD4+ T cells sorted from blood. The subset: CD45RA+ positively selected. The origin of the receptors is a man younger than 30 in good health.

A remark on this clone: Other nucleotide sequences from this sample produce the same CDR3. The chain links TRBV4-3 to TRBJ2-2; D is undetermined. The CDR3 is 14 residues long. V shed 1 base and J shed 3 bases, with 6 bases lying between them. CDR1 LGHNA and CDR2 YSLEER come from the germline V gene. CDR3 coding DNA: TGCGCCAGCAGCCAAGGGGGTGACACCGGGGAGCTGTTTTTT. Protein product: CASSQGGDTGELFF.

V gene TRBV5-1 combines with J gene TRBJ2-1; a possible D gene is TRBD1 (6 bases). Trimming left V 3 bases short and J 1 base short, with 14 bases between. CDR3 length: 16 residues. CDR1 SGHRS and CDR2 YFSETQ come from the germline V gene. CDR3 sequence reads: CASSYTGKGSYNEQFF. The CDR3 DNA reads as TGCGCCAGCAGCTATACAGGGAAAGGGTCCTACAATGAGCAGTTCTTC. Combining the CDR3 with reference TRBV5-1 and TRBJ2-1 gives the whole variable domain KAGVTQTPRYLIKTRGQQVTLSCSPISGHRSVSWYQQTPGQGLQFLFEYFSETQRNKGNFPGRFSGRQFSNSRSEMNVSTLELGDSALYLCASSYTGKGSYNEQFFGPGTRLTVL.

V and J are TRBV5-1 and TRBJ2-1; D not certain. The ends were cut back, 0 bases at V and 7 bases at J, with 11 bases in the middle. Looked up from germline, CDR1 is SGHRS and CDR2 is YFSETQ. The CDR3 runs 14 residues. The CDR3 sequence is CASSLGSQANEQFF. DNA for the CDR3: TGCGCCAGCAGCTTGGGAAGCCAGGCTAATGAGCAGTTCTTC.

The CDR3 loop reads CAWSVRGWAGNQPQHF. The DNA for the CDR3 is TGTGCCTGGAGTGTACGGGGTTGGGCGGGGAATCAGCCCCAGCATTTT. This chain joins TRBV30 and TRBJ1-5; D remains ambiguous. This CDR3 has 16 amino acids. The germline CDR1 and CDR2 sequences are GTSNPN and SVGIG (reference sequence). Trimming stripped 0 bases from V and 4 bases from J, with 16 bases between.

This clone was detected only once. The genes are TRBV2 and TRBJ2-2, with 12 positions matching TRBD2. The germline V gene has CDR1 SNHLY and CDR2 FYNNEI. The CDR3 loop spans 14 amino acids. Germline trimming cut 8 bases from V and 6 bases from J; bases unmatched to any gene: 4. CDR3 sequence (DNA): TGTGCCAGCCATACTAGCGGGGGGCCCGGGGAGCTGTTTTTT. Its protein is CASHTSGGPGELFF. The full variable domain, with the rest looked up from reference TRBV2 and TRBJ2-2, is EPEVTQTPSHQVTQMGQEVILRCVPISNHLYFYWYRQILGQKVEFLVSFYNNEISEKSEIFDDQFSVERPDGSNFTLKIRSTKLEDSAMYFCASHTSGGPGELFFGEGSRLTVL.

The chain couples TRBV5-1 to TRBJ2-1; 9 bases are a match to TRBD2. CDR3 length: 16 amino acids. The junction had 14 bases not matched to a gene; V was cut back by 4 bases and J by 9 bases. Germline V gene lookup returns CDR1 SGHRS and CDR2 YFSETQ. The CDR3 spells CASSPSPGTSLGEQFF. For the CDR3, the DNA is TGCGCCAGCAGCCCATCGCCCGGGACTAGCCTCGGTGAGCAGTTCTTC.

This chain's CDR3 is CASSLQGAWETQYF. The CDR3 region has the DNA TGTGCCAGCAGTTTACAGGGGGCTTGGGAGACCCAGTACTTC. This chain connects TRBV6-6 to TRBJ2-5, with TRBD1 identical over 9 bases. The CDR3 sequence is 14 residues long. Germline CDR1 MNHNY, CDR2 SVGAGI (reference sequence). V dropped 4 bases and J dropped 5; count of bases not matched to a gene: 5.

This sequence joins TRBV25-1 and TRBJ2-2; D is undetermined. Germline CDR1 is MGHDK and CDR2 is SYGVNS. Trimming took 2 bases from V and 0 from J, leaving 7 bases between them. The CDR3 is 15 residues long. The DNA of the CDR3 is TGTGCCAGCAGTGAAGCTGGGACGAACACCGGGGAGCTGTTTTTT. It encodes CASSEAGTNTGELFF.